This paragraph covers one T cell receptor (beta chain) sequence. The target antigen is unknown. This entry belongs to a study of shared clonotypes between healthy human individuals. Study background: A donor's plate count was three for CD4 naive and three for CD4 memory; CD8 naive had two and CD8 memory one. Study conclusions and caveats: Genetic and exposure-history diversity was limited by the few donors. On the whole, naive subsets had larger estimated richness than memory subsets had.

Donors comprised only Caucasian adults living in Nashville, Tennessee. J was trimmed by 1 base and V by 2 bases; bases with no gene match: 1. CDR3 length: 15 residues. Germline CDR1 and CDR2: SNHLY and FYNNEI. Profiling relied on immunoSEQ multiplex PCR, and the TCRdb table lists in-frame clones only, not all of them. The repertoire holds over a million clones, with about four fifths as singletons. The receptor comes from a man in his late teens or twenties in good health. Some clones in this sample may be carry-over from other donors' samples. The genes are TRBV2 and TRBJ2-2; 7 nucleotides align to TRBD1. Sequences were obtained from memory CD4+ T cells from PBMCs. Subset given: CD45RA-negative fraction. CDR3 loop: CASSERTGNTGELFF. CDR3 nucleotides: TGTGCCAGCAGTGAAAGGACAGGGAACACCGGGGAGCTGTTTTTT. The complete variable domain, with remaining parts taken from reference TRBV2 and TRBJ2-2, reads EPEVTQTPSHQVTQMGQEVILRCVPISNHLYFYWYRQILGQKVEFLVSFYNNEISEKSEIFDDQFSVERPDGSNFTLKIRSTKLEDSAMYFCASSERTGNTGELFFGEGSRLTVL.